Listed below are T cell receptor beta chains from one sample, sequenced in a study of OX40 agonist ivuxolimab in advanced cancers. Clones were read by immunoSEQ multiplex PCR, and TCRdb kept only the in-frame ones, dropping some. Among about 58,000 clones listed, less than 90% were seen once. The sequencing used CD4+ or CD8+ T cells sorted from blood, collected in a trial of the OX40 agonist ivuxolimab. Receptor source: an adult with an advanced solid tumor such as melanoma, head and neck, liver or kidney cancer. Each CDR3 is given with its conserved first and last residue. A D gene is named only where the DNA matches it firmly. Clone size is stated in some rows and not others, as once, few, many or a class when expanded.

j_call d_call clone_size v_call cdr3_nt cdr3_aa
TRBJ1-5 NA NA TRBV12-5 TGTGCTAGTGGTTTCGAGCAGCCCCAGCATTTT CASGFEQPQHF
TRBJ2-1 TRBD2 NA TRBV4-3 TGCGCCAGCAGCCAAGGGGGGGGGATTTACAATGAGCAGTTCTTC CASSQGGGIYNEQFF
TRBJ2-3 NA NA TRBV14 TGTGCCAGCAGCCAAGATTGGACAGATACGCAGTATTTT CASSQDWTDTQYF
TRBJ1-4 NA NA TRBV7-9 TGTGCCAGCAGCTTACGGGGGCCCGGGAATGAAAAACTGTTTTTT CASSLRGPGNEKLFF
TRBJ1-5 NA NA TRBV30 TGTGCCTGGAGTGTCCACGCCGGGGCCAATAGCAATCAGCCCCAGCATTTT CAWSVHAGANSNQPQHF
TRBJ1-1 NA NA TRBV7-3 TGTGCCAGCAGATTAAATGTGAACACTGAAGCTTTCTTT CASRLNVNTEAFF
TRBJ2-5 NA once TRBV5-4 TGTGCCAGCAGCACTGCGGGTACCCAAGAGACCCAGTACTTC CASSTAGTQETQYF
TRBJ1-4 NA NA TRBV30 TGTGCCTGGAGTGTGGTGGACAGAGAAAAACTGTTTTTT CAWSVVDREKLFF
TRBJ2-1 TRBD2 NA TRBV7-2 TGTGCCAGCAGCCTTTGGAGCGGGGGGGCGGGAAATGAGCAGTTCTTC CASSLWSGGAGNEQFF
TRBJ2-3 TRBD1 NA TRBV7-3 TGTGCCAGCAGCACCGGGACAGCATGGGGAGATACGCAGTATTTT CASSTGTAWGDTQYF
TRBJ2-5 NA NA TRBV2 TGTGCCAGCATGGACGGGGAAGAGACCCAGTACTTC CASMDGEETQYF
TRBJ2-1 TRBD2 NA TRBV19 TGTGCCAGTAGGGTTCGGACTAGCGGGAGTAATGAGCAGTTCTTC CASRVRTSGSNEQFF
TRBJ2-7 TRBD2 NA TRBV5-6 TGTGCCAGCAGCTTTCTCACTAGCGGAAACTACGAGCAGTACTTC CASSFLTSGNYEQYF
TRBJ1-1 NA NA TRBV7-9 TGTGCCAGCAGCTTAGGTCACGGGGCTGACACTGAAGCTTTCTTT CASSLGHGADTEAFF
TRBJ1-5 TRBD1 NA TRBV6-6 TGTGCCAGCAGCTTGGACAGGGGTTGGCCCCAGCATTTT CASSLDRGWPQHF
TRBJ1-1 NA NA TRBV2 TGTGCCAGCAAGGAAAGCAGGCCTGAAGCTTTCTTT CASKESRPEAFF
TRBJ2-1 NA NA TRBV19 TGTGCCAGTAGTGGGACCTACAATGAGCAGTTCTTC CASSGTYNEQFF
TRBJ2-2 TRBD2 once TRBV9 TGTGCCAGCAGCGATACTAGCGGGGGCGACACCGGGGAGCTGTTTTTT CASSDTSGGDTGELFF
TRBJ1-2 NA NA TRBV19 TGTGCCAGTAGTATGATGGGTCCGACGGGCGCAGGCTATGGCTACACCTTC CASSMMGPTGAGYGYTF
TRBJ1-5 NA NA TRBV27 TGTGCCAGCAGTAAGAAATTTAGCAATCAGCCCCAGCATTTT CASSKKFSNQPQHF
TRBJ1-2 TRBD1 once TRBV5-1 TGCGCCAGCAGCTTTCAGGGGGCGCGGGGTGGCTACACCTTC CASSFQGARGGYTF
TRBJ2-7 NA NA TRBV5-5 TGTGCCAGCAGCGGGGGGCCCCGCACATCCTACGAGCAGTACTTC CASSGGPRTSYEQYF
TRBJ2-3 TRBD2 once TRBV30 TGTGCGAGGAAGGTAGCGGGGCGCACAGATACGCAGTATTTT CARKVAGRTDTQYF
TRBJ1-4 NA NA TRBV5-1 TGCGCCAGCTCGCCCCAGGCTCCTAATGAAAAACTGTTTTTT CASSPQAPNEKLFF
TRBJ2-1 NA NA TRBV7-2 TGTGCCAGCAGCTTAGTGGGGGGGCGAGGCAATGAGCAGTTCTTC CASSLVGGRGNEQFF
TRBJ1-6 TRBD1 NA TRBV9 TGTGCCAGCAGCCCGGGACAGGGATCTTCACCCCTCCACTTT CASSPGQGSSPLHF
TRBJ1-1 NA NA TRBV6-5 TGTGCCAGCAGTTACGAAGGCGCAAGGAACACTGAAGCTTTCTTT CASSYEGARNTEAFF
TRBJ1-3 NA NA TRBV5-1 TGCGCCAGCAGCTCCCCAATCGGTGACACCATATATTTT CASSSPIGDTIYF
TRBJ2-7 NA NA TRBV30 TGTGCCTGGAGTGTAGGGCAGGTGAACTCCTACGAGCAGTACTTC CAWSVGQVNSYEQYF